This section outlines one T cell receptor (beta chain) sequence together with its context. V gave up 0 bases and J gave up 2 bases, with 6 bases separating them. In germline, CDR1 is WNHNN, CDR2 SYGVQD (reference sequence). This CDR3 contains 14 residues. This table comes from immunoSEQ multiplex PCR, and its TCRdb copy is limited to in-frame clones, with some not included. The data hold fewer than 40,000 clones, with approximately 92% observed a single time. This sample is part of a study of T cell changes during pregnancy in multiple sclerosis. The clonotype was recovered from a female donor with multiple sclerosis, enrolled in a pregnancy study. The chain is built from TRBV10-1 and TRBJ2-3, with D unresolved. Sequencing used CD8+ T cells from peripheral blood mononuclear cells, obtained in the second trimester of pregnancy. CDR3 bases: TGCGCCAGCAGTGAGTCAGCAACCACAGATACGCAGTATTTT. Amino acids: CASSESATTDTQYF.